The 6 T cell receptor beta chains listed next were all sequenced from one sample in a study of CD8 T cells in Susac syndrome. Random hexamers primed reverse transcription of about 0.45 to 1 ug RNA. MiXCR was run by TCRdb on the immunoSEQ multiplex PCR reads, yielding one entry per CDR3 protein. Of about 140,000 distinct CDR3 sequences detected, approximately 95% appear once; the ten largest clones hold over 0.1%. The specimen sequenced was CD4+ T cells from PBMCs. The receptors were gathered from a human donor with multiple sclerosis.

CDR3: CSARAHLGGPDTQYF. The CDR3, as DNA: TGCAGTGCTAGGGCTCACCTAGGGGGGCCAGATACGCAGTATTTT. The J gene is TRBJ2-3, the V gene TRBV20-1; D possibly matches TRBD1 or TRBD2 (6 bases each). Trimming pared 3 bases from V and 4 bases from J, leaving 17 bases between. The germline CDR1 and CDR2 sequences are DFQATT and SNEGSKA (reference sequence). The CDR3 covers 15 residues.

The chain joins TRBV29-1 to TRBJ2-5; TRBD1 might be the D (6 bases). V lost 8 bases to trimming and J lost 5 bases, with 18 bases between them. This CDR3 spans 13 amino acids. Germline lookup yields CDR1 SQVTM and CDR2 ANQGSEA. For the CDR3, the DNA is TGCAGCTTACTGACCGCAGGGGAGGAGACCCAGTACTTC. Protein sequence: CSLLTAGEETQYF.

The chain links TRBV9 to TRBJ1-6, with 7 nucleotides matching TRBD1. Germline CDR1 is SGDLS and CDR2 is YYNGEE. This CDR3 is 16 amino acids long. The V gene end was trimmed by 3 bases and the J gene end by 3 bases; junction bases not matched to a gene: 6. The CDR3 loop is CASSAARGNYNSPLHF. For the CDR3, the DNA is TGTGCCAGCAGCGCTGCCAGGGGGAACTATAATTCACCCCTCCACTTT.

This chain uses TRBV28 with TRBJ2-7, with 7 bases matching TRBD1. This CDR3 has 14 amino acids. The V segment lost 7 bases and the J segment 3 bases; nucleotides outside the gene matches: 9. CDR1 is MDHEN, CDR2 SYDVKM, per germline. CDR3 nucleotides: TGTGCCAGCACCGTGACAGGGAATTACTACGAGCAGTACTTC. Its protein product is CASTVTGNYYEQYF. The complete variable domain, with remaining parts taken from reference TRBV28 and TRBJ2-7, reads DVKVTQSSRYLVKRTGEKVFLECVQDMDHENMFWYRQDPGLGLRLIYFSYDVKMKEKGDIPEGYSVSREKKERFSLILESASTNQTSMYLCASTVTGNYYEQYFGPGTRLTVT.

The chain is built from TRBV29-1 and TRBJ2-1, with 9 nucleotides matching TRBD2. Germline CDR1 is SQVTM and CDR2 is ANQGSEA. The CDR3 is made up of 13 amino acids. Germline trimming cut 7 bases from V and 9 bases from J; bases unmatched to any gene: 10. The CDR3 DNA sequence: TGCAGCGCTACTCGCGGGGGGGCCGGTGAGCAGTTCTTC. Protein product: CSATRGGAGEQFF.

V gene TRBV10-3 combines with J gene TRBJ1-3; D remains ambiguous. Germline CDR1 and CDR2: ENHRY and SYGVKD. The CDR3 runs 15 residues. The V and J ends lost 3 bases and 0 bases respectively, with 9 bases between them. The CDR3 coding sequence is TGTGCCATCAGTGATCACAGCAACTCTGGAAACACCATATATTTT. Its translation: CAISDHSNSGNTIYF.